A single sample gave rise to the 8 T cell receptor beta chains below, sequenced in a study of shared clonotypes between healthy human individuals. Here immunoSEQ multiplex PCR was the method, and the copy in TCRdb shows in-frame clones only, minus some. In the table there are roughly 2.4 million clones, approximately 94% of which are singletons. Sequences were obtained from naive CD4+ T cells sorted from blood. Sample subset: CD45RA+ positively selected. The receptors were gathered from a man younger than 35 in good health.

The V gene is TRBV18, the J gene TRBJ2-1; either TRBD1 or TRBD2 may fit D (5 bases each). CDR3 length: 13 amino acids. Per the germline V gene, CDR1 is KGHSH and CDR2 is LQKENI. Trimming cost V 2 bases and J 8 bases, with 10 bases left between them. The CDR3 DNA reads as TGTGCCAGCTCACCATTACAGGAGGATGAGCAGTTCTTC. Residues: CASSPLQEDEQFF.

The rearrangement links TRBV29-1 to TRBJ1-3, with D perhaps TRBD1 (5 bases). This CDR3 has 14 amino acids. CDR1 and CDR2 (germline): SQVTM, ANQGSEA. Between the trimmed V and J ends, which lost 2 bases and 2 bases, there was a span of 10 bases. This CDR3 is CSVEPGRAGNTIYF. CDR3 DNA: TGCAGCGTTGAACCAGGGAGGGCTGGAAACACCATATATTTT.

This sequence joins TRBV25-1 and TRBJ2-3; D may match TRBD1 or TRBD2 (6 bases each). The length of the CDR3 is 12 residues. The V end lost 3 bases, the J end lost 6 bases, and 7 bases lay between the germline ends. From germline, CDR1 is MGHDK and CDR2 SYGVNS. The CDR3 sequence: CASSDGGDTQYF. The CDR3 nucleotides are TGTGCCAGCAGTGACGGGGGCGATACGCAGTATTTT.

The J gene is TRBJ2-1, the V gene TRBV15; D is unresolved. The V gene lost 7 bases and the J gene lost 0 bases, with 10 bases spanning the gap. Germline loops: CDR1 LNHNV, CDR2 YYDKDF (reference sequence). This CDR3 is built from 14 residues. The CDR3 protein is CATKLDPSYNEQFF. CDR3 nucleotide sequence: TGTGCCACCAAGTTGGACCCCTCCTACAATGAGCAGTTCTTC.

This chain connects TRBV21-1 to TRBJ2-5; the table names TRBD2, a call not compared with the DNA. TRBV21-1 is a pseudogene segment. The CDR3 is 13 residues long. The CDR3 reads CASLGSGKETQYF. Here the CDR3 DNA reads TGTGCCAGCCTCGGAAGCGGGAAAGAGACCCAGTACTTC.

V is TRBV5-4 and J is TRBJ2-1, with TRBD2 matching 9 bases. Germline V CDR1 and CDR2: SGHNT, YYREEE (reference sequence). Trimming at V came to 0 bases and at J to 1 base, leaving 14 bases not matched to a gene. This CDR3 is 20 amino acids long. CDR3 in DNA: TGTGCCAGCAGCTTGGTTCTCCTAGCGGGAAGTTTGGGATCCTACAATGAGCAGTTCTTC. This translates into CASSLVLLAGSLGSYNEQFF.

Note on this clone: This sample also contains other DNA sequences that code for the same CDR3. The V gene is TRBV18, the J gene TRBJ1-3; D unresolved. The germline V gene encodes CDR1 KGHSH and CDR2 LQKENI. This CDR3 has 13 amino acids. Trimming removed 6 bases at V and 1 base at J, with 7 bases between. In DNA form, the CDR3 reads TGTGCCAGCTCCCTCCCTTCTGGAAACACCATATATTTT. Translating it yields CASSLPSGNTIYF.

The chain uses TRBV4-1 and TRBJ2-7; tentatively, D is TRBD1 or TRBD2 (6 bases each). This CDR3 contains 16 residues. Germline CDR1 MGHRA, CDR2 YSYEKL. V lost 3 bases, J lost 3 bases, and 18 bases lay in between. The CDR3 is CASSHPRGDTRYEQYF. The DNA of the CDR3 is TGCGCCAGCAGCCATCCAAGGGGGGACACCCGCTACGAGCAGTACTTC.